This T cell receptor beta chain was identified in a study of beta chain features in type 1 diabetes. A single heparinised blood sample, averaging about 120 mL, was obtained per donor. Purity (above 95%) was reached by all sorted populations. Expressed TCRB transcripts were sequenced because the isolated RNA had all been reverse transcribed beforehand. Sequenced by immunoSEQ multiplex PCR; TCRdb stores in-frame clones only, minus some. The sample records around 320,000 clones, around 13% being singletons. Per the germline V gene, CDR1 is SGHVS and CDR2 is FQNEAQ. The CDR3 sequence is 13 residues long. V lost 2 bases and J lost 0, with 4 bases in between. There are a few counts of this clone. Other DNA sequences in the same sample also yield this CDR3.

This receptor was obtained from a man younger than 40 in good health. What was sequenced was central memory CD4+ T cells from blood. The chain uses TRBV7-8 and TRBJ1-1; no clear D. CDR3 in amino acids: CASSLSLNTEAFF. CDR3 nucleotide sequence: TGTGCCAGCAGCTTAAGCTTGAACACTGAAGCTTTCTTT.